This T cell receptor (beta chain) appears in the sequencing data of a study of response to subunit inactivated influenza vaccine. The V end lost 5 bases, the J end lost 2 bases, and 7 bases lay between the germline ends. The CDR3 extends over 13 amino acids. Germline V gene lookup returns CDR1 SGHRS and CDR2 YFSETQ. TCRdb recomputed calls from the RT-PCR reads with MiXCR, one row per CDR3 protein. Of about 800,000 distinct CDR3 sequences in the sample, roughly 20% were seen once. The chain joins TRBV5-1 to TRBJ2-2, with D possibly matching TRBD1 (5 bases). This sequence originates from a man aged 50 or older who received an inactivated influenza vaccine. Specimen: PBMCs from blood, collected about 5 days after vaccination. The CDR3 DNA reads TGCGCCAGCAGGACAGATAACACCGGGGAGCTGTTTTTT. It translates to CASRTDNTGELFF. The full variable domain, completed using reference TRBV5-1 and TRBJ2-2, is KAGVTQTPRYLIKTRGQQVTLSCSPISGHRSVSWYQQTPGQGLQFLFEYFSETQRNKGNFPGRFSGRQFSNSRSEMNVSTLELGDSALYLCASRTDNTGELFFGEGSRLTVL.